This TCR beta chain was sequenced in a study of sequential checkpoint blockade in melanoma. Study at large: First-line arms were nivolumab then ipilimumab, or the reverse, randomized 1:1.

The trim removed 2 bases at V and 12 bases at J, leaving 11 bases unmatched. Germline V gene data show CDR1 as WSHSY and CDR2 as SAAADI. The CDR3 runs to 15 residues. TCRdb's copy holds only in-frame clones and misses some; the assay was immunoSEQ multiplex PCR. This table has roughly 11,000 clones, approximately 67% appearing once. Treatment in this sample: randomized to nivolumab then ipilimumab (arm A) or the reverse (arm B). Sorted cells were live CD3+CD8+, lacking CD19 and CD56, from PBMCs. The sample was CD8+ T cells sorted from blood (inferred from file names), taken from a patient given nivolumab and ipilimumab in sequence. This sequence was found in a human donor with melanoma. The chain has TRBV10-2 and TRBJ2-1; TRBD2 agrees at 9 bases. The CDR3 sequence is CASSERRGGADAQFF. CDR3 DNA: TGCGCCAGCAGTGAGAGGCGCGGGGGGGCCGATGCGCAGTTCTTC.